The 21 T cell receptor beta chains below were found in one sample sequenced in a study of T cell changes during pregnancy in multiple sclerosis. Libraries were prepared by immunoSEQ multiplex PCR; TCRdb keeps only in-frame clonotypes and omits some of them. The sample carries tens of thousands of clones, about 90% recorded once. The sample here was CD4+ T cells from peripheral blood mononuclear cells, taken in the second trimester of pregnancy. The receptors derive from a female donor with multiple sclerosis, enrolled in a pregnancy study.

This chain connects TRBV5-6 to TRBJ2-7, with TRBD2 as a possible D gene (6 bases). This CDR3 region has 14 residues. V was pared by 2 bases and J by 2 bases, with 11 bases between. CDR1 and CDR2 from the germline V gene are SGHDT and YYEEEE. In DNA form, the CDR3 reads TGTGCCAGCAGCTTCAGCGGGCCTACCTACGAGCAGTACTTC. As protein: CASSFSGPTYEQYF. The variable domain in full, with the rest retrieved from reference TRBV5-6 and TRBJ2-7, is DAGVTQSPTHLIKTRGQQVTLRCSPKSGHDTVSWYQQALGQGPQFIFQYYEEEERQRGNFPDRFSGHQFPNYSSELNVNALLLGDSALYLCASSFSGPTYEQYFGPGTRLTVT.

The chain links TRBV7-2 to TRBJ1-6; 8 positions match TRBD1. The CDR3 covers 17 residues. Germline CDR1 SGHTA, CDR2 FQGNSA. The V gene end was trimmed by 4 bases and the J gene end by 6 bases; junction bases not matched to a gene: 11. Here the CDR3 DNA reads TGTGCCAGCAGCTCCACTGGACAGGGAAGAGTTAATTCACCCCTCCACTTT. As protein: CASSSTGQGRVNSPLHF.

The rearrangement links TRBV2 to TRBJ2-5; 8 bases line up with TRBD1. There are 12 residues in the CDR3. After removal of 6 bases from V and 5 bases from J, the junction contained 2 bases not matched to a gene. Germline CDR1 and CDR2: SNHLY and FYNNEI. The CDR3 loop is CASSRQGETQYF. The CDR3 DNA follows: TGTGCCAGCAGCCGACAGGGGGAGACCCAGTACTTC. Variable domain in full (rest from reference TRBV2 and TRBJ2-5): EPEVTQTPSHQVTQMGQEVILRCVPISNHLYFYWYRQILGQKVEFLVSFYNNEISEKSEIFDDQFSVERPDGSNFTLKIRSTKLEDSAMYFCASSRQGETQYFGPGTRLLVL.

This chain links TRBV5-6 with TRBJ1-6, with TRBD1 matching 7 bases. The germline V gene has CDR1 SGHDT and CDR2 YYEEEE. The V gene end was trimmed by 6 bases and the J gene end by 4 bases; junction bases not matched to a gene: 10. There are 16 residues in the CDR3. The CDR3 reads CASIPMLGQYNSPLHF. For the CDR3, the DNA is TGTGCCAGCATCCCGATGCTGGGACAGTATAATTCACCCCTCCACTTT.

To note about this clone: Compared with germline, one end of the junction differs, possibly owing to a read error. This sequence joins TRBV27 and TRBJ1-2; no definite D call. The CDR3 is 17 amino acids. Germline-derived CDR1 and CDR2 are MNHEY and SMNVEV (reference sequence). The CDR3 DNA follows: TGTGCCAGCATGCGGTCGTCGGTGCTACTTTCTAAGTATGGCTACACCTTC. Its protein product is CASMRSSVLLSKYGYTF.

The rearrangement links TRBV2 to TRBJ1-1; D unclear. CDR3 length equals 11 residues. The ends were cut back, 4 bases at V and 8 bases at J, with 8 bases in the middle. Germline V gives CDR1 SNHLY, CDR2 FYNNEI. The chain's CDR3 is CASSAWAEAFF. CDR3 DNA sequence: TGTGCCAGCAGTGCCTGGGCCGAAGCTTTCTTT.

The V gene is TRBV6-6, the J gene TRBJ2-5; D is ambiguous. The CDR3 is 11 amino acids. Germline lookup yields CDR1 MNHNY and CDR2 SVGAGI (reference sequence). The ends were cut back, 0 bases at V and 11 bases at J, with 7 bases in the middle. CDR3 sequence reads: CASSYSSSQYF. The CDR3 nucleotides read TGTGCCAGCAGTTACTCCTCTTCGCAGTACTTC.

The rearrangement links TRBV5-1 to TRBJ2-7; 12 bases match TRBD2. Trimming removed 4 bases from V and 2 bases from J; junction bases left unmatched: 4. Germline V gene data show CDR1 as SGHRS and CDR2 as YFSETQ. The CDR3 sequence is 15 residues long. CDR3 region: CASSATSGGTYEQYF. DNA of the CDR3: TGCGCCAGCAGCGCCACTAGCGGGGGGACCTACGAGCAGTACTTC.

The rearrangement joins TRBV6-1 to TRBJ2-5; D is uncertain. Trimming removed 4 bases at V and 1 base at J, with 13 bases between. The CDR3 contains 15 residues. CDR1 MNHNS and CDR2 SASEGT come from the germline V gene. The CDR3 DNA reads as TGTGCCAGCAGTGTGTTCCCCGTCGTCCAAGAGACCCAGTACTTC. Protein product: CASSVFPVVQETQYF.

The V gene is TRBV29-1, the J gene TRBJ2-4; D might be TRBD2 (6 bases). V lost 5 bases, J lost 1 base, and 21 bases lay in between. The germline CDR1 and CDR2 sequences are SQVTM and ANQGSEA. The CDR3 has 17 residues. CDR3 sequence: CSVTLAPKSWAKNIQYF. As DNA, the CDR3 is TGCAGCGTTACCCTAGCGCCCAAATCTTGGGCCAAAAACATTCAGTACTTC. Supplemented by reference TRBV29-1 and TRBJ2-4, the full variable domain reads SAVISQKPSRDICQRGTSLTIQCQVDSQVTMMFWYRQQPGQSLTLIATANQGSEATYESGFVIDKFPISRPNLTFSTLTVSNMSPEDSSIYLCSVTLAPKSWAKNIQYFGAGTRLSVL.

The rearrangement uses TRBV2 and TRBJ2-1; D perhaps matches TRBD2 (5 bases). The germline V and J ends were trimmed by 3 bases and 12 bases, with 18 bases remaining between them. The CDR3 has 14 amino acids. The germline V gene has CDR1 SNHLY and CDR2 FYNNEI. The CDR3 sequence is CASSEILEAIAQFF. The CDR3 bases are TGTGCCAGCAGTGAGATTCTGGAGGCCATCGCGCAGTTCTTC.

The genes are TRBV11-2 and TRBJ1-3, with D tentatively TRBD1 (5 bases). The CDR3 spans 16 residues. V lost 4 bases to trimming and J lost 4 bases, with 17 bases between them. Germline V lookup: CDR1 SGHAT, CDR2 FQNNGV. CDR3 nucleotide sequence: TGTGCCAGCAGCTCAATGCGGGGCCGCTTAGGAAACACCATATATTTT. Encoded protein: CASSSMRGRLGNTIYF. Drawing the rest from reference TRBV11-2 and TRBJ1-3, the complete variable domain is EAGVAQSPRYKIIEKRQSVAFWCNPISGHATLYWYQQILGQGPKLLIQFQNNGVVDDSQLPKDRFSAERLKGVDSTLKIQPAKLEDSAVYLCASSSMRGRLGNTIYFGEGSWLTVV.

The CDR3 protein is CASSPGTGGQPQHF. The CDR3 nucleotides read TGTGCCAGCAGCCCTGGGACAGGCGGCCAGCCCCAGCATTTT. This sequence joins TRBV7-9 and TRBJ1-5; 8 bases map to TRBD1. The germline CDR1 and CDR2 sequences are SEHNR and FQNEAQ (reference sequence). V lost 5 bases to trimming and J lost 7 bases; unmatched junction nucleotides: 7. This CDR3 contains 14 residues.

The chain uses TRBV2 and TRBJ1-6, with D unclear. The V and J ends lost 8 bases and 9 bases respectively, with 11 bases between them. The CDR3 covers 12 residues. Germline-derived CDR1 and CDR2 are SNHLY and FYNNEI. The CDR3, as DNA: TGTGCCAGCCAACGTTCAGGTTCACCCCTCCACTTT. Translating gives CASQRSGSPLHF.

The chain joins TRBV18 to TRBJ1-5; 8 bases line up with TRBD1. The V segment lost 2 bases and the J segment 6 bases; nucleotides outside the gene matches: 9. The CDR3 extends over 16 amino acids. Germline CDR1 KGHSH, CDR2 LQKENI. In DNA, the CDR3 is TGTGCCAGCTCACCAGGGTCGGACAGGGTGTTTCAGCCCCAGCATTTT. It translates to CASSPGSDRVFQPQHF. Looking up the rest from reference TRBV18 and TRBJ1-5 gives the full variable domain: NAGVMQNPRHLVRRRGQEARLRCSPMKGHSHVYWYRQLPEEGLKFMVYLQKENIIDESGMPKERFSAEFPKEGPSILRIQQVVRGDSAAYFCASSPGSDRVFQPQHFGDGTRLSIL.

This chain connects TRBV29-1 to TRBJ1-2, with TRBD1 as a possible D gene (6 bases). CDR1 SQVTM and CDR2 ANQGSEA come from the germline V gene. Trimming removed 5 bases at V and 7 bases at J, with 20 bases between. This CDR3 is built from 14 residues. CDR3: CSVPREGGAGGYTF. The CDR3 DNA sequence: TGCAGCGTTCCTAGGGAGGGGGGGGCCGGTGGCTACACCTTC.

J is TRBJ1-5 and V is TRBV6-1, with D perhaps TRBD1 (5 bases). There are 16 residues in the CDR3. Between the trimmed V and J ends, which lost 1 base and 3 bases, there was a span of 13 bases. Germline V gene sequence: CDR1 MNHNS, CDR2 SASEGT. CDR3 in DNA: TGTGCCAGCAGTGAAGGGGCGGGAGGGGCCAATCAGCCCCAGCATTTT. It translates to CASSEGAGGANQPQHF.

V is TRBV7-9 and J is TRBJ2-7, with TRBD1 identical over 10 bases. CDR3 size: 16 residues. In germline, CDR1 is SEHNR, CDR2 FQNEAQ (reference sequence). J gave up 6 bases and V 1 base, and 9 bases lay outside the gene matches. CDR3 DNA sequence: TGTGCCAGCAGCTTAGTTTCAGGACAGGGGGTCTCCGAGCAGTACTTC. It encodes CASSLVSGQGVSEQYF.

The chain has TRBV5-8 and TRBJ2-7; TRBD1 might be the D (5 bases). The CDR3 extends over 14 amino acids. Germline loops: CDR1 SGHTS, CDR2 YDEGEE. V lost 0 bases to trimming and J lost 3 bases, with 10 bases between them. The CDR3 reads CASSLGQRNYEQYF. The CDR3, as DNA: TGTGCCAGCAGCTTGGGACAGCGAAACTACGAGCAGTACTTC.

The DNA of the CDR3 is TGCGCCAGCAGCTTGGTCACAGCCAGCTCTGGAAACACCATATATTTT. Its protein is CASSLVTASSGNTIYF. The rearrangement links TRBV5-1 to TRBJ1-3; D gene ambiguous. Germline loops: CDR1 SGHRS, CDR2 YFSETQ. The CDR3 contains 16 residues. V dropped 0 bases and J dropped 0 bases, with 10 bases sitting between them.

This chain uses TRBV28 with TRBJ2-1, with 7 positions matching TRBD1. Trimming removed 6 bases from V and 3 bases from J; junction bases left unmatched: 8. Germline V lookup: CDR1 MDHEN, CDR2 SYDVKM. The CDR3 extends over 15 amino acids. The DNA for the CDR3 is TGTGCCAGCAGCAGGGGGACAGACGGCTACAATGAGCAGTTCTTC. Its translation: CASSRGTDGYNEQFF.